The clone carrying this T cell receptor (beta chain) was observed a few times. The antigen is undetermined. The CDR3 contains 11 residues. Per germline, CDR1 DFQATT and CDR2 SNEGSKA (reference sequence). Trimming pared 2 bases from V and 10 bases from J, leaving 12 bases between. TCRdb redid the calling of the 5' RACE reads with MiXCR, one entry per CDR3 protein. The table lists 250,000 or so distinct CDR3 sequences, around 7% of them singletons. These data are taken from a study of T cells after yellow fever vaccination. Overall study results and limits: Reappearing after the booster were most of the clones from primary vaccination (almost 97% CD4, approximately 86% CD8). Peak timing came faster in the weaker secondary response, day 5 versus 15.

The TCR comes from a man aged 30-40 years who received the YFV17D yellow fever vaccine. The V call is TRBV20-1, the J call TRBJ2-7; the D is unclear. Here the sequenced sample was CD4+ T cells sorted from PBMCs, taken 15 days after the yellow fever booster vaccination. The CDR3 region is CSARFATGQYF. CDR3 nucleotides: TGCAGTGCTAGATTCGCGACCGGACAGTACTTC.